The 32 T cell receptor beta chains below were found in one sample sequenced in a study of cytomegalovirus exposure and HLA in healthy donors. The PCR made use of 60 Vbeta and 13 Jbeta primers. Profiling relied on immunoSEQ multiplex PCR, and the TCRdb table lists in-frame clones only, not all of them. The sample gives some 120,000 clones, roughly 80% of which show up once; approximately 10% is in the top ten. The sequencing input was PBMCs. These receptors originate from a male donor in good health and CMV-seropositive.

This clone was detected once. J is TRBJ2-7 and V is TRBV28, with 9 nucleotides matching TRBD1. After removal of 8 bases from V and 5 bases from J, the junction contained 13 bases not matched to a gene. The CDR3 contains 15 residues. Germline CDR1 reads MDHEN; CDR2 reads SYDVKM. The CDR3 spells CASGIPGQGPHEQYF. In nucleotides, the CDR3 is TGTGCCAGCGGGATACCGGGACAGGGTCCCCACGAGCAGTACTTC.

The V gene is TRBV11-3, the J gene TRBJ2-5, with 9 bases matching TRBD2. The CDR3 is 15 residues long. Unmatched junction bases numbered 1, after V lost 1 base and J lost 1 base. Germline V gene data show CDR1 as SGHNT and CDR2 as YENEEA. The CDR3, as DNA: TGTGCCAGCAGCTTAGCAGCGGGAGGCCAAGAGACCCAGTACTTC. Its translation: CASSLAAGGQETQYF. Complete variable domain (other parts from reference TRBV11-3 and TRBJ2-5): EAGVVQSPRYKIIEKKQPVAFWCNPISGHNTLYWYLQNLGQGPELLIRYENEEAVDDSQLPKDRFSAERLKGVDSTLKIQPAELGDSAVYLCASSLAAGGQETQYFGPGTRLLVL.

J is TRBJ2-3 and V is TRBV29-1; 11 nucleotides match TRBD2. The germline CDR1 and CDR2 sequences are SQVTM and ANQGSEA. V gave up 4 bases and J gave up 10 bases; unmatched junction bases: 7. The CDR3 totals 13 residues. Here the CDR3 DNA reads TGCAGCGTTGTGATACTAGCGGGAGCCCCGCAGTATTTT. It yields the protein CSVVILAGAPQYF.

V usage is TRBV4-3 and J usage is TRBJ2-7; the D gene is possibly TRBD2 (6 bases). Trimming shortened V by 4 bases and J by 0 bases, and 13 bases separated the two germline ends. The CDR3 covers 15 residues. The germline V gene has CDR1 LGHNA and CDR2 YSLEER. The CDR3 DNA is TGCGCCAGCAGCCCGGGGACTTCTAGCTCCTACGAGCAGTACTTC. Its protein is CASSPGTSSSYEQYF.

This chain uses TRBV2 with TRBJ1-6; D gene uncertain. V shed 5 bases and J shed 4 bases, with 6 bases lying between them. Germline V CDR1 and CDR2: SNHLY, FYNNEI. This CDR3 comprises 13 residues. CDR3 nucleotide sequence: TGTGCCAGCAGTCCAGGTTATAATTCACCCCTCCACTTT. Translating it yields CASSPGYNSPLHF.

This clone appeared once. V is TRBV5-6 and J is TRBJ2-7, with unresolved D. Germline CDR1 SGHDT, CDR2 YYEEEE. With 2 bases removed from V and 4 bases from J, the gap between germline ends came to 7 bases. The CDR3 runs to 12 residues. The CDR3 is CASSLDGYEQYF. Here the CDR3 DNA reads TGTGCCAGCAGCTTAGACGGGTACGAGCAGTACTTC. The entire variable domain, with the rest obtained from reference TRBV5-6 and TRBJ2-7, is as follows: DAGVTQSPTHLIKTRGQQVTLRCSPKSGHDTVSWYQQALGQGPQFIFQYYEEEERQRGNFPDRFSGHQFPNYSSELNVNALLLGDSALYLCASSLDGYEQYFGPGTRLTVT.

This clone was seen only a few times. V gene TRBV30 combines with J gene TRBJ2-7; tentative D call: TRBD1 (6 bases). The CDR3 loop spans 15 amino acids. V was shortened by 1 base and J by 0 bases, with 13 bases between the two germline ends. CDR1 GTSNPN and CDR2 SVGIG come from the germline V gene (reference sequence). For the CDR3, the DNA is TGTGCCTGGAGTGCGGACAGTTTTAGCTCCTACGAGCAGTACTTC. This codes for CAWSADSFSSYEQYF.

V and J are TRBV4-2 and TRBJ2-7; possibly TRBD1 for D (6 bases). CDR1 LGHNA and CDR2 YNFKEQ come from the germline V gene. CDR3 length equals 15 residues. V lost 3 bases, J lost 3 bases, and 15 bases lay in between. The CDR3 DNA reads as TGTGCCAGCAGCCAGGTCTTGGGACAAAGCTACGAGCAGTACTTC. The encoded protein is CASSQVLGQSYEQYF.

The V call is TRBV27, the J call TRBJ2-3; a weak D match, TRBD2 (6 bases). The germline V gene has CDR1 MNHEY and CDR2 SMNVEV (reference sequence). Between the trimmed V and J ends, which lost 5 bases and 11 bases, there was a span of 14 bases. The CDR3 loop spans 12 amino acids. CDR3 protein: CASSLPSGGQYF. In DNA, the CDR3 is TGTGCCAGCAGTCTTCCCTCCGGGGGGCAGTATTTT.

The rearrangement uses TRBV28 and TRBJ2-1; the D is unclear. V was shortened by 3 bases and J by 0 bases, with 9 bases between the two germline ends. The CDR3 runs 15 residues. The germline V gene has CDR1 MDHEN and CDR2 SYDVKM. The chain's CDR3 is CASSFALSSYNEQFF. The CDR3 nucleotides are TGTGCCAGCAGTTTCGCCCTGAGCTCCTACAATGAGCAGTTCTTC.

The chain recombines TRBV7-9 with TRBJ2-5; TRBD1 might be the D (6 bases). Gene TRBJ2-7 matches the end of the DNA better, so the J call may be wrong. The germline gives CDR1 SEHNR, CDR2 FQNEAQ (reference sequence). This CDR3 comprises 14 residues. As DNA, the CDR3 is TGTGCCAGCAGCTCCCTGGACAGAGCCTACGAGCAGTACTTC. It encodes CASSSLDRAYEQYF.

This sequence joins TRBV7-2 and TRBJ2-7, with D perhaps TRBD2 (6 bases). The germline gives CDR1 SGHTA, CDR2 FQGNSA. V was trimmed by 6 bases and J by 4 bases, leaving 25 bases between them. The CDR3 spans 17 residues. CDR3 protein: CASSKNIPGLPTYEQYF. The CDR3 bases are TGTGCCAGCAGTAAAAATATTCCGGGACTCCCGACGTACGAGCAGTACTTC.

The V call is TRBV30, the J call TRBJ1-2; D gene ambiguous. The CDR3 runs 11 residues. Germline V gene lookup returns CDR1 GTSNPN and CDR2 SVGIG (reference sequence). The V gene lost 0 bases and the J gene lost 7 bases, with 6 bases spanning the gap. The CDR3 coding sequence is TGTGCCTGGAGTGTACTAAGTGGCTACACCTTC. Its protein is CAWSVLSGYTF.

There are many counts of this clone. V gene TRBV2 combines with J gene TRBJ1-5; a possible D gene is TRBD1 (6 bases). V was cut by 6 bases and J by 6 bases, with 12 bases left in between. Germline V lookup: CDR1 SNHLY, CDR2 FYNNEI. The CDR3 consists of 13 residues. The CDR3 DNA reads TGTGCCAGCAGCCCACAGGGCGGTCAGCCCCAGCATTTT. It specifies CASSPQGGQPQHF.

The gene calls are TRBV7-2 and TRBJ2-1, with 8 bases that match TRBD2. J was trimmed by 9 bases and V by 5 bases; bases with no gene match: 6. CDR3 length equals 13 residues. Germline assignment: CDR1 SGHTA and CDR2 FQGNSA. The DNA for the CDR3 is TGTGCCAGCAGCCTCGGACTAGCCGGTGAGCAGTTCTTC. This encodes CASSLGLAGEQFF.

V gene TRBV21-1 combines with J gene TRBJ1-1. TRBV21-1 is a known pseudogene. There are 11 residues in the CDR3. The CDR3 nucleotides are TGTGCCGCCTGGGGGGGGACTGAAGCTTTCTTT. Translated, it gives CAAWGGTEAFF.

With regard to this clone: Germline and junction disagree at one end, which may indicate a read error. The genes are TRBV7-2 and TRBJ2-6, with D tentatively TRBD1 (5 bases). CDR3 length: 15 amino acids. In germline, CDR1 is SGHTA, CDR2 FQGNSA. CDR3 region: CASSYSLSGANGLTF. Written as DNA, the CDR3 is TGTGCCAGCAGCTACAGCCTCTCTGGGGCCAACGGCCTGACTTTC.

This chain connects TRBV28 to TRBJ1-2; D remains unclear. The germline gives CDR1 MDHEN, CDR2 SYDVKM. This CDR3 spans 12 amino acids. The CDR3 here is CALQVNNYGYTF. The CDR3 DNA reads as TGTGCGCTCCAGGTGAACAACTATGGCTACACCTTC.

As DNA, the CDR3 is TGCGCCAGCAGCCAAGGACAGGGGGATTTCGAGCAGTACTTC. This codes for CASSQGQGDFEQYF. V is TRBV4-1 and J is TRBJ2-7; 9 bases line up with TRBD1. The CDR3 is 14 residues long. The trim removed 1 base at V and 6 bases at J, leaving 4 bases unmatched. Germline V gene lookup returns CDR1 MGHRA and CDR2 YSYEKL.

The genes are TRBV9 and TRBJ2-7; 8 bases fit TRBD2. The CDR3 totals 14 residues. Germline V gene data show CDR1 as SGDLS and CDR2 as YYNGEE. V lost 3 bases, J lost 2 bases, and 4 bases stayed unmatched. The CDR3 region is CASSASSGPYEQYF. The CDR3 region has the DNA TGTGCCAGCAGCGCCTCTAGCGGGCCCTACGAGCAGTACTTC.

The V gene is TRBV4-1, the J gene TRBJ2-5; D is perhaps TRBD2 (6 bases). There are 13 residues in the CDR3. Germline V gives CDR1 MGHRA, CDR2 YSYEKL. Trimming left V 1 base short and J 5 bases short, with 8 bases between. CDR3 region: CASSQGREETQYF. The DNA for the CDR3 is TGCGCCAGCAGCCAAGGGAGGGAGGAGACCCAGTACTTC.

The chain uses TRBV7-2 and TRBJ2-4; 7 bases match TRBD2. CDR1 and CDR2 from the germline V gene are SGHTA and FQGNSA. This CDR3 contains 16 residues. J was trimmed by 7 bases and V by 1 base; bases with no gene match: 10. In DNA form, the CDR3 reads TGTGCCAGCAGCTTAGTCGCGGGAGAGGCGGGGAACATTCAGTACTTC. This encodes CASSLVAGEAGNIQYF.

The chain carries TRBV18 and TRBJ2-5; D is possibly TRBD1 (6 bases). V dropped 2 bases and J dropped 4 bases, with 8 bases sitting between them. The CDR3 is 13 amino acids. Germline V lookup: CDR1 KGHSH, CDR2 LQKENI. CDR3 sequence: CASSPVQGETQYF. The CDR3 DNA reads as TGTGCCAGCTCACCAGTACAGGGAGAGACCCAGTACTTC.

The chain combines TRBV20-1 with TRBJ2-7, with a possible D match to TRBD2 (6 bases). From germline, CDR1 is DFQATT and CDR2 SNEGSKA (reference sequence). Trimming shortened V by 2 bases and J by 7 bases, and 9 bases separated the two germline ends. The CDR3 is 11 amino acids. Here the CDR3 reads CSARLGREQYF. For the CDR3, the DNA is TGCAGTGCTAGATTGGGGAGGGAGCAGTACTTC.

This clone was counted a single time. J is TRBJ2-2 and V is TRBV10-3; TRBD1 agrees at 8 bases. Germline CDR1 reads ENHRY; CDR2 reads SYGVKD. The CDR3 has 13 residues. Trimming removed 7 bases from V and 7 bases from J; junction bases left unmatched: 5. DNA of the CDR3: TGTGCCATCAACAGGGGGGATATCGGGGAGCTGTTTTTT. Translating gives CAINRGDIGELFF.

This clone was seen a few times. The V and J genes are TRBV7-9 and TRBJ1-1; tentative D call: TRBD1 (6 bases). CDR1 and CDR2 (germline): SEHNR, FQNEAQ (reference sequence). The CDR3 covers 15 residues. The V and J ends lost 0 bases and 0 bases respectively, with 8 bases between them. CDR3 sequence (DNA): TGTGCCAGCAGCTTAGCGGGGACACTGAACACTGAAGCTTTCTTT. Translated, it gives CASSLAGTLNTEAFF.

The chain has TRBV7-9 and TRBJ2-7; 11 bases align to TRBD1. CDR1 SEHNR and CDR2 FQNEAQ come from the germline V gene (reference sequence). With V trimmed by 0 bases and J by 3 bases, 7 bases remained unmatched. This CDR3 is 17 amino acids long. Written as DNA, the CDR3 is TGTGCCAGCAGCTTAGCAACAACCGGGACAGGGGGCTACGAGCAGTACTTC. It translates to CASSLATTGTGGYEQYF.

CDR3 in amino acids: CAISEDATGDFSYEQYF. In DNA form, the CDR3 reads TGTGCCATCAGTGAAGATGCAACAGGGGACTTCTCCTACGAGCAGTACTTC. J is TRBJ2-7 and V is TRBV10-3; the D gene is possibly TRBD1 (7 bases). The V end was cut by 3 bases, the J end by 0 bases, with 18 bases between. Looked up from germline, CDR1 is ENHRY and CDR2 is SYGVKD. This CDR3 contains 17 residues.

This rearrangement joins TRBV7-9 to TRBJ2-7, with TRBD1 matching over 9 bases. V shed 5 bases and J 6 bases; nucleotides not matched to a gene: 8. The CDR3 contains 14 residues. Germline assignment: CDR1 SEHNR and CDR2 FQNEAQ (reference sequence). The chain's CDR3 is CASSRRDRVSEQYF. The DNA of the CDR3 is TGTGCCAGCAGCCGCAGGGACAGGGTTAGCGAGCAGTACTTC.

This clone has just a few counts. J is TRBJ1-2 and V is TRBV4-2; D not resolved. CDR1 LGHNA and CDR2 YNFKEQ come from the germline V gene. Trimming shortened V by 0 bases and J by 5 bases, and 7 bases separated the two germline ends. CDR3 length: 13 amino acids. CDR3 loop: CASSQDRLYGYTF. The CDR3, as DNA: TGTGCCAGCAGCCAAGACCGACTATATGGCTACACCTTC.

The chain couples TRBV18 to TRBJ2-7; 11 positions match TRBD1. The CDR3 has 16 amino acids. The V and J ends lost 1 base and 2 bases, in that order; junction bases with no gene match: 4. Germline V CDR1 and CDR2: KGHSH, LQKENI. The CDR3 DNA is TGTGCCAGCTCACCACTCGGGACAGGGGGAACCTACGAGCAGTACTTC. It is translated as CASSPLGTGGTYEQYF.

The chain links TRBV7-2 to TRBJ1-2, with 10 positions matching TRBD1. Germline CDR1 is SGHTA and CDR2 is FQGNSA. This CDR3 has 15 amino acids. The J segment lost 3 bases and the V segment lost 4 bases, leaving 5 bases of the junction unmatched. The CDR3 is CASSSQTGGHYGYTF. The CDR3 nucleotides read TGTGCCAGCAGCTCCCAGACAGGGGGCCACTATGGCTACACCTTC.